These 24 T cell receptor beta chains originate from one sample sequenced in a study of cytomegalovirus exposure and HLA in healthy donors. PCR employed 60 Vbeta and 13 Jbeta primers. Profiled with immunoSEQ multiplex PCR; TCRdb holds only in-frame clones, not every one. Here the sample spans under 200,000 clones, about 70% being singletons. Sample: PBMCs. The source of these receptors is a young woman in good health and CMV-seronegative.

The rearrangement uses TRBV10-3 and TRBJ1-3; D not resolved. This CDR3 is built from 15 residues. The germline V gene has CDR1 ENHRY and CDR2 SYGVKD. V was cut by 4 bases and J by 2 bases, with 12 bases left in between. Written as DNA, the CDR3 is TGTGCCATCAGTGTCGATAGTAACCCTGGAAACACCATATATTTT. This codes for CAISVDSNPGNTIYF.

The V and J genes are TRBV6-6 and TRBJ2-1, with 11 bases matching TRBD2. CDR3 size: 16 residues. With 5 bases clipped from V and 8 bases from J, the junction kept 11 bases outside the gene matches. Looked up from germline, CDR1 is MNHNY and CDR2 is SVGAGI (reference sequence). The CDR3 bases are TGTGCCAGCAGTCACGTAGCGGGGGGGGGCGTCGATGAGCAGTTCTTC. Amino acid sequence: CASSHVAGGGVDEQFF.

This clone occurred once. This sequence joins TRBV21-1 and TRBJ2-7; the table's D call, TRBD1, was not checked against the DNA. TRBV21-1 is classified as a pseudogene. This CDR3 is built from 13 residues. The CDR3 spells CASIPRGHYEQYF. DNA for the CDR3: TGTGCCAGCATCCCCAGGGGCCACTACGAGCAGTACTTC.

This chain links TRBV20-1 with TRBJ1-2, with D possibly being TRBD1 (5 bases). This CDR3 contains 11 residues. With 0 bases removed from V and 8 bases from J, the gap between germline ends came to 7 bases. Germline CDR1 reads DFQATT; CDR2 reads SNEGSKA (reference sequence). The CDR3 DNA follows: TGCAGTGCTAGAGATTGGGGCGGCTACACCTTC. Its translation: CSARDWGGYTF.

The chain couples TRBV4-3 to TRBJ2-6; D gene ambiguous. Trimming removed 0 bases at V and 0 bases at J, with 15 bases between. Per the germline V gene, CDR1 is LGHNA and CDR2 is YSLEER. The CDR3 covers 19 residues. The CDR3 sequence is CASSQESLKWSSGANVLTF. The CDR3 nucleotides read TGCGCCAGCAGCCAAGAATCTCTAAAGTGGAGCTCTGGGGCCAACGTCCTGACTTTC.

The CDR3 bases are TGTGCCAGCAGCCATTTGAACACTGAAGCTTTCTTT. This codes for CASSHLNTEAFF. The rearrangement joins TRBV7-9 to TRBJ1-1; D gene ambiguous. Trimming took 5 bases from V and 0 from J, leaving 4 bases between them. The CDR3 spans 12 residues. Germline CDR1 reads SEHNR; CDR2 reads FQNEAQ (reference sequence).

The chain is built from TRBV19 and TRBJ1-5, with a weak D call TRBD1 (5 bases). V was pared by 5 bases and J by 2 bases, with 16 bases between. The CDR3 spans 16 residues. CDR1 is LNHDA, CDR2 SQIVND, per germline (reference sequence). CDR3 bases: TGTGCCAGTAGTTTGACCCCAAGCAGGGGCAATCAGCCCCAGCATTTT. This sequence encodes CASSLTPSRGNQPQHF.

This sequence joins TRBV5-4 and TRBJ1-2; 7 bases are shared with TRBD1. The germline gives CDR1 SGHNT, CDR2 YYREEE (reference sequence). This CDR3 has 13 residues. J was trimmed by 4 bases and V by 4 bases; bases with no gene match: 4. In nucleotides, the CDR3 is TGTGCCAGCAGCCTACAGGGGACCTATGGCTACACCTTC. Translating gives CASSLQGTYGYTF.

The rearrangement uses TRBV7-2 and TRBJ2-7, with 9 bases matching TRBD2. Germline values: CDR1 SGHTA, CDR2 FQGNSA. This CDR3 comprises 14 residues. The V gene end was trimmed by 4 bases and the J gene end by 1 base; junction bases not matched to a gene: 2. CDR3 residues: CASSSLAGSYEQYF. As DNA, the CDR3 is TGTGCCAGCAGCTCCCTAGCGGGGTCCTACGAGCAGTACTTC. Variable domain in full (rest from reference TRBV7-2 and TRBJ2-7): GAGVSQSPSNKVTEKGKDVELRCDPISGHTALYWYRQSLGQGLEFLIYFQGNSAPDKSGLPSDRFSAERTGGSVSTLTIQRTQQEDSAVYLCASSSLAGSYEQYFGPGTRLTVT.

V usage is TRBV5-1 and J usage is TRBJ1-1, with TRBD1 identical over 7 bases. The CDR3 runs to 15 residues. The germline gives CDR1 SGHRS, CDR2 YFSETQ. The junction had 7 bases not matched to a gene; V was cut back by 4 bases and J by 1 base. In nucleotides, the CDR3 is TGCGCCAGCAGCAGTTCCGGGACAGCGAACACTGAAGCTTTCTTT. It codes for CASSSSGTANTEAFF.

The rearrangement links TRBV30 to TRBJ2-5; 9 bases map to TRBD1. This CDR3 has 15 residues. CDR1 and CDR2 from the germline V gene are GTSNPN and SVGIG (reference sequence). V gave up 2 bases and J gave up 3 bases; unmatched junction bases: 7. Here the CDR3 reads CAWSRLGTGKETQYF. The CDR3 DNA is TGTGCCTGGAGTCGATTGGGGACAGGGAAAGAGACCCAGTACTTC.

V is TRBV15 and J is TRBJ1-1; 7 bases line up with TRBD1. The CDR3 loop spans 17 amino acids. V was clipped by 0 bases and J by 5 bases; unmatched bases: 12. Germline CDR1 and CDR2: LNHNV and YYDKDF (reference sequence). CDR3 residues: CATSRDGLGRGFTEAFF. CDR3 nucleotides: TGTGCCACCAGCAGAGATGGGTTGGGCAGGGGGTTTACTGAAGCTTTCTTT.

The chain has TRBV12-2 and TRBJ2-5; the table's D call of TRBD1 was not tested on the DNA. TRBV12-2 is annotated as a pseudogene. This CDR3 contains 17 residues. Written as DNA, the CDR3 is TGTGCAAGTCGCTTAGCGCTGGACAGGGTGGTCCAAGAGACCCAGTACTTC. Protein: CASRLALDRVVQETQYF.

The table lists this clone with a few counts. Other DNA sequences in this sample translate to the same CDR3. The chain combines TRBV18 with TRBJ1-1; TRBD1 matches at 7 bases. Germline V gene lookup returns CDR1 KGHSH and CDR2 LQKENI. Trimming cost V 6 bases and J 2 bases; bases outside gene matches: 6. The CDR3 is 14 amino acids. Written as DNA, the CDR3 is TGTGCCAGCTCTCCGGACAGGCTTAACACTGAAGCTTTCTTT. This codes for CASSPDRLNTEAFF.

This clone has more than one count but fewer than ten. The gene calls are TRBV7-3 and TRBJ2-3; 9 bases are a match to TRBD2. After removal of 4 bases from V and 4 bases from J, the junction contained 6 bases not matched to a gene. Per germline, CDR1 SGHTA and CDR2 FQGTGA. This CDR3 region has 15 residues. The CDR3 coding sequence is TGTGCCAGCAGCTATGGGCGGGGGGGGGCAGATACGCAGTATTTT. This translates into CASSYGRGGADTQYF.

CDR3 region: CASRDRGFSEQYF. In nucleotides, the CDR3 is TGCGCCAGCCGGGACAGGGGTTTCTCCGAGCAGTACTTC. The chain has TRBV10-2 and TRBJ2-7, with 10 bases fitting TRBD1. With V trimmed by 8 bases and J by 6 bases, 7 bases remained unmatched. The CDR3 has 13 residues. CDR1 is WSHSY and CDR2 is SAAADI in the germline V gene.

V usage is TRBV15 and J usage is TRBJ2-7, with TRBD1 as a possible D gene (5 bases). The CDR3 is made up of 15 amino acids. V was shortened by 0 bases and J by 3 bases, with 12 bases between the two germline ends. CDR1 is LNHNV and CDR2 is YYDKDF in the germline V gene (reference sequence). The CDR3 spells CATSRELTDYYEQYF. CDR3 nucleotide sequence: TGTGCCACCAGCAGAGAACTGACAGATTACTACGAGCAGTACTTC. Using reference TRBV15 and TRBJ2-7 for the parts outside the CDR3, the full variable domain is DAMVIQNPRYQVTQFGKPVTLSCSQTLNHNVMYWYQQKSSQAPKLLFHYYDKDFNNEADTPDNFQSRRPNTSFCFLDIRSPGLGDTAMYLCATSRELTDYYEQYFGPGTRLTVT.

This clone was picked up a small number of times. The rearrangement links TRBV4-1 to TRBJ1-1; D is uncertain. This CDR3 is 14 amino acids long. Per the germline V gene, CDR1 is MGHRA and CDR2 is YSYEKL. V was clipped by 0 bases and J by 12 bases, with 17 bases between them. The CDR3 reads CASSQDRTARASFF. The CDR3 region has the DNA TGCGCCAGCAGCCAAGATAGGACGGCGAGGGCGTCTTTCTTT.

The rearrangement links TRBV7-3 to TRBJ1-6, with D tentatively TRBD1 (5 bases). Trimming stripped 5 bases from V and 7 bases from J, with 9 bases between. The CDR3 sequence is 13 residues long. Germline values: CDR1 SGHTA, CDR2 FQGTGA. CDR3 amino acids: CASSLTANSPLHF. In DNA, the CDR3 is TGTGCCAGCAGCCTGACAGCGAATTCACCCCTCCACTTT.

The chain joins TRBV21-1 to TRBJ1-2; TRBD1, the table's D call, was not compared with the DNA. TRBV21-1 is flagged as a pseudogene. This CDR3 comprises 14 residues. Here the CDR3 DNA reads TGTGCCAGCAGCGATCGACAGAGACGGCATGGCTACACCTTC. Amino acid sequence: CASSDRQRRHGYTF.

V usage is TRBV5-1 and J usage is TRBJ1-2; TRBD1 might be the D (5 bases). Deletions cut 1 base from V and 2 bases from J, with 9 bases between. CDR3 length: 14 residues. CDR1 and CDR2 from the germline V gene are SGHRS and YFSETQ. CDR3 protein: CASSLSGGNYGYTF. DNA for the CDR3: TGCGCCAGCAGCTTGTCGGGGGGGAACTATGGCTACACCTTC.

Here the CDR3 reads CAISGVNSNQPQHF. In DNA form, the CDR3 reads TGTGCCATCAGTGGAGTGAATAGCAATCAGCCCCAGCATTTT. V usage is TRBV10-3 and J usage is TRBJ1-5, with D uncertain. V lost 4 bases and J 0 bases, leaving 7 bases between the germline ends. Germline lookup yields CDR1 ENHRY and CDR2 SYGVKD. The CDR3 covers 14 residues.

This clone was observed once. The CDR3 DNA sequence: TGCAGCGTCCGTCTAACAGTTTCCTACGAGCAGTACTTC. Protein sequence: CSVRLTVSYEQYF. V gene TRBV29-1 combines with J gene TRBJ2-7; the D is unclear. There are 13 residues in the CDR3. The germline CDR1 and CDR2 sequences are SQVTM and ANQGSEA. V was cut by 6 bases and J by 1 base, with 13 bases left in between.

The V and J genes are TRBV9 and TRBJ1-1; a possible D gene is TRBD1 (6 bases). This CDR3 spans 13 amino acids. CDR1 is SGDLS and CDR2 is YYNGEE in the germline V gene. V dropped 2 bases and J dropped 6 bases, with 11 bases sitting between them. The CDR3 DNA reads as TGTGCCAGCAGCGTGGACAGTTGGTCTGAAGCTTTCTTT. It is translated as CASSVDSWSEAFF.